The 9 T cell receptor beta chains in this list originate from one sample, sequenced in a study of blood T cell repertoires in COVID-19. Data came from immunoSEQ multiplex PCR; TCRdb stores just in-frame clones and leaves some out. Of over 130,000 clones listed, about 80% were seen once; the top ten hold over 2.5%. The sample taken for sequencing was PBMCs or T cells enriched from blood (not recorded which). The receptors were sampled from a woman aged 45-65 years who had recovered from COVID-19.

Only a few counts were recorded for this clone. The V call is TRBV3-1 (or the pseudogene TRBV3-2), the J call TRBJ2-1; 8 positions match TRBD2. V shed 2 bases, J shed 7 bases, and the junction held 7 bases outside the gene matches. The CDR3 extends over 15 amino acids. Looked up from germline, CDR1 is LGHDT and CDR2 is YNNKEL (reference sequence). CDR3 sequence reads: CASSQSGLGGNEQFF. The DNA for the CDR3 is TGTGCCAGCAGCCAATCGGGACTAGGAGGTAATGAGCAGTTCTTC.

Details on this clone: Germline is not matched at one junction end, which may reflect a read error. The chain joins TRBV9 to TRBJ2-3; 13 nucleotides match TRBD2. The CDR3 consists of 16 residues. The V gene's germline CDR1 is SGDLS and CDR2 YYNGEE. CDR3 loop: CASTVLAGGPESTQYF. DNA for the CDR3: TGTGCCAGCACCGTACTAGCGGGAGGGCCTGAGTCTACGCAGTATTTT.

This clone was found once. The chain joins TRBV3-1 (or the pseudogene TRBV3-2) to TRBJ1-1; maybe TRBD1 (5 bases). V lost 5 bases, J lost 7 bases, and 14 bases lay in between. The CDR3 runs to 13 residues. CDR1 is LGHDT and CDR2 is YNNKEL in the germline V gene (reference sequence). CDR3 coding DNA: TGTGCCAGCAGCTCAGGGCGAGCAGGTGAAGCTTTCTTT. This translates into CASSSGRAGEAFF.

V is TRBV5-1 and J is TRBJ2-1, with 7 bases fitting TRBD1. The CDR3 spans 15 residues. Looked up from germline, CDR1 is SGHRS and CDR2 is YFSETQ. J gave up 5 bases and V 1 base, and 6 bases lay outside the gene matches. For the CDR3, the DNA is TGCGCCAGCAGCTTGAGACAGGGCTCGAACAATGAGCAGTTCTTC. It encodes CASSLRQGSNNEQFF.

V usage is TRBV28 and J usage is TRBJ1-2, with 7 bases identical to TRBD1. This CDR3 contains 13 residues. Losses at the gene ends were 11 bases for V and 7 bases for J; bases not matched to a gene: 13. Germline CDR1 is MDHEN and CDR2 is SYDVKM. The CDR3 spells CACQGEQASGYTF. As DNA, the CDR3 is TGTGCCTGCCAGGGGGAACAGGCTAGTGGCTACACCTTC.

The chain couples TRBV19 to TRBJ1-3; no firm D call. This CDR3 region has 14 residues. Germline V gene lookup returns CDR1 LNHDA and CDR2 SQIVND (reference sequence). Trimming took off 2 bases at V and 1 base at J, with 6 bases between the two ends. CDR3 sequence (DNA): TGTGCCAGTAGTATACGTCAGTCTGGAAACACCATATATTTT. Translation: CASSIRQSGNTIYF.

This clone came up once. This sequence joins TRBV3-1 (or the pseudogene TRBV3-2) and TRBJ1-1; TRBD1 aligns across 7 bases. J lost 4 bases, V lost 1 base, and 3 bases had no gene match. The CDR3 covers 14 residues. Germline CDR1 is LGHDT and CDR2 is YNNKEL (reference sequence). As DNA, the CDR3 is TGTGCCAGCAGCCAAGGACAGGGTTCCACTGAAGCTTTCTTT. It specifies CASSQGQGSTEAFF.

This clone was seen once. V gene TRBV6-5 combines with J gene TRBJ1-2; D uncertain. This CDR3 is 14 amino acids long. V lost 2 bases to trimming and J lost 3 bases, with 10 bases between them. Germline V CDR1 and CDR2: MNHEY, SVGAGI. In nucleotides, the CDR3 is TGTGCCAGCAGTTACCAGGAGCGGTACTATGGCTACACCTTC. The encoded protein is CASSYQERYYGYTF.

The chain joins TRBV11-3 to TRBJ2-3, with TRBD2 identical over 11 bases. Germline trimming cut 4 bases from V and 8 bases from J; bases unmatched to any gene: 11. Germline V CDR1 and CDR2: SGHNT, YENEEA. CDR3 length: 16 residues. The CDR3 region is CASSSLSGGAIVTQYF. The CDR3 DNA follows: TGTGCCAGCAGCTCCCTTAGCGGGGGGGCTATAGTTACGCAGTATTTT.